The present entry profiles one T cell receptor (beta chain) with its context. CDR1 is LNHDA, CDR2 SQIVND, per germline (reference sequence). The length of the CDR3 is 16 residues. V was pared by 1 base and J by 5 bases, with 9 bases of the junction left unmatched. RNA transcripts gave rise to amplified TCR beta CDR3 regions. First-round RT-PCR with HTBI primers amplified the TCR CDR3 region. TCRdb reprocessed the multiplex PCR reads via MiXCR and lists one record per CDR3 protein. The sample yields 500,000 to 650,000 distinct CDR3 sequences, about 15% seen once. PBMCs were obtained from over 8.5 ml fresh peripheral blood. This sample was taken from a study of T cells in Graves' hyperthyroidism and ophthalmopathy.

The TCR was taken from a woman in her 50s with Graves' ophthalmopathy. The chain has TRBV19 and TRBJ2-5; 8 bases align to TRBD1. The sequenced sample consisted of blood. CDR3 nucleotide sequence: TGTGCCAGTAGTATAGGGCCAGGGGGCCTTGGGGAGACCCAGTACTTC. It specifies CASSIGPGGLGETQYF.